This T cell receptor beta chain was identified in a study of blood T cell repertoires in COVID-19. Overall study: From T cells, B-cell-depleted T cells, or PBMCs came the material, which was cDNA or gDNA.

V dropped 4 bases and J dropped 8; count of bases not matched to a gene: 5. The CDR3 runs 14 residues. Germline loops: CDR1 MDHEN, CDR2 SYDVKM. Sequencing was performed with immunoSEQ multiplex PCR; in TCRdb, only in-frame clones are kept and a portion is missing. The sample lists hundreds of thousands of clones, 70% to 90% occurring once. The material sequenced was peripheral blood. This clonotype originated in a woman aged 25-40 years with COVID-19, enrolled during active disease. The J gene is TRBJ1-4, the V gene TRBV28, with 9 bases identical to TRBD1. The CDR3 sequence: CASSSDRGYEKLFF. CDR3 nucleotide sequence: TGTGCCAGCAGTTCGGACAGGGGATACGAAAAACTGTTTTTT. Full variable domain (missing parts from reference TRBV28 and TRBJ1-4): DVKVTQSSRYLVKRTGEKVFLECVQDMDHENMFWYRQDPGLGLRLIYFSYDVKMKEKGDIPEGYSVSREKKERFSLILESASTNQTSMYLCASSSDRGYEKLFFGSGTQLSVL.